These 28 T cell receptor beta chains were sequenced from one sample in a study of cytomegalovirus exposure and HLA in healthy donors. Use of 60 Vbeta and 13 Jbeta primers characterized the PCR. Generated by immunoSEQ multiplex PCR, the TCRdb table keeps only in-frame clones and is missing some. Of about 190,000 clones in the sample, under 85% were seen once. The specimen was PBMCs. The origin of the receptors is a woman younger than 35 in good health and CMV-seronegative.

The chain employs TRBV28 and TRBJ1-4, with 8 bases aligning to TRBD1. V was clipped by 7 bases and J by 0 bases; unmatched bases: 10. The CDR3 sequence is 17 residues long. CDR1 is MDHEN, CDR2 SYDVKM, per germline. This chain's CDR3 is CASTPGQALPTNEKLFF. The CDR3 DNA reads as TGTGCCAGCACCCCGGGACAGGCCCTACCAACTAATGAAAAACTGTTTTTT.

This chain joins TRBV2 and TRBJ2-1; 7 positions agree with TRBD1. The CDR3 totals 14 residues. Germline CDR1 SNHLY, CDR2 FYNNEI. J gave up 7 bases and V 2 bases, and 5 bases lay outside the gene matches. This CDR3 reads CASSERDSGNEQFF. The CDR3 nucleotides are TGTGCCAGCAGTGAAAGGGACAGTGGGAATGAGCAGTTCTTC.

J is TRBJ2-2 and V is TRBV4-2; 8 bases fit TRBD2. Per germline, CDR1 LGHNA and CDR2 YNFKEQ. With 4 bases clipped from V and 2 bases from J, the junction kept 3 bases outside the gene matches. This CDR3 has 15 residues. CDR3 bases: TGTGCCAGCAGCCTTAGCGGGGCTAACACCGGGGAGCTGTTTTTT. This gives the protein CASSLSGANTGELFF.

The table lists this clone with a few counts. The chain combines TRBV6-5 with TRBJ1-2, with D maybe TRBD1 (6 bases). Germline V CDR1 and CDR2: MNHEY, SVGAGI. The ends were cut back, 8 bases at V and 2 bases at J, with 15 bases in the middle. The CDR3 runs 14 residues. The CDR3 coding sequence is TGTGCCAGCGGAACTTTCCAGGGGAACTATGGCTACACCTTC. Protein sequence: CASGTFQGNYGYTF.

The chain is built from TRBV4-1 and TRBJ2-2; no reliable D call. The ends were cut back, 1 base at V and 1 base at J, with 10 bases in the middle. This CDR3 contains 16 residues. Germline V CDR1 and CDR2: MGHRA, YSYEKL. The CDR3 spells CASSQGPSVNTGELFF. The CDR3 DNA is TGCGCCAGCAGCCAAGGTCCCAGCGTGAACACCGGGGAGCTGTTTTTT.

This chain uses TRBV18 with TRBJ2-1; TRBD2 agrees at 9 bases. The CDR3 contains 17 residues. The ends lost 4 bases at V and 1 base at J; junction bases unmatched: 8. CDR1 is KGHSH, CDR2 LQKENI, per germline. In DNA, the CDR3 is TGTGCCAGCTCACAGTATAGCGGGGGTGTTTCCTACAATGAGCAGTTCTTC. Translated: CASSQYSGGVSYNEQFF.

The rearrangement links TRBV9 to TRBJ1-2, with 9 bases fitting TRBD1. Per germline, CDR1 SGDLS and CDR2 YYNGEE. Trimming removed 4 bases from V and 7 bases from J; junction bases left unmatched: 8. The CDR3 runs to 14 residues. The DNA for the CDR3 is TGTGCCAGCAGCTTGGGGACAGGGCGGATTGGCTACACCTTC. It yields the protein CASSLGTGRIGYTF.

The gene calls are TRBV30 and TRBJ2-1; 13 positions agree with TRBD2. CDR1 is GTSNPN, CDR2 SVGIG, per germline (reference sequence). V gave up 0 bases and J gave up 4 bases; unmatched junction bases: 0. This CDR3 region has 15 residues. The DNA of the CDR3 is TGTGCCTGGAGTGTACTAGCGGGAGGGTACAATGAGCAGTTCTTC. Amino acid sequence: CAWSVLAGGYNEQFF.

The V and J genes are TRBV5-4 and TRBJ2-1; 9 nucleotides match TRBD2. The germline V gene encodes CDR1 SGHNT and CDR2 YYREEE (reference sequence). CDR3 length: 16 residues. Losses at the gene ends were 0 bases for V and 7 bases for J; bases not matched to a gene: 8. CDR3 in amino acids: CASSLDPSGGTNEQFF. CDR3 bases: TGTGCCAGCAGCTTGGATCCCAGCGGGGGGACGAATGAGCAGTTCTTC.

Remarks on this clone: In the same sample, other DNA sequences code for this CDR3. The chain recombines TRBV11-2 with TRBJ1-1, with 10 bases lining up with TRBD1. Trimming removed 3 bases from V and 5 bases from J; junction bases left unmatched: 0. This CDR3 is 13 amino acids long. Germline V gives CDR1 SGHAT, CDR2 FQNNGV. The CDR3 sequence: CASSLDRGTEAFF. Here the CDR3 DNA reads TGTGCCAGCAGCTTGGACAGGGGGACTGAAGCTTTCTTT.

The chain employs TRBV11-3 and TRBJ1-5; D gene ambiguous. This CDR3 region has 13 residues. Trimming took 3 bases from V and 4 from J, leaving 7 bases between them. Germline lookup yields CDR1 SGHNT and CDR2 YENEEA. The CDR3 is CASSFSRNQPQHF. Written as DNA, the CDR3 is TGTGCCAGCAGCTTTTCACGGAATCAGCCCCAGCATTTT.

This chain uses TRBV5-6 with TRBJ2-5; D is ambiguous. TRBJ2-7 explains the end of the DNA better; the J call may be wrong. The CDR3 extends over 13 amino acids. Germline V gives CDR1 SGHDT, CDR2 YYEEEE. CDR3 sequence: CASSLVGSYEQYF. The CDR3 nucleotides read TGTGCCAGCAGCCTAGTCGGGTCCTACGAGCAGTACTTC.

The V and J genes are TRBV19 and TRBJ1-2, with TRBD1 matching 7 bases. J gave up 6 bases and V 4 bases, and 5 bases lay outside the gene matches. The CDR3 has 13 amino acids. Looked up from germline, CDR1 is LNHDA and CDR2 is SQIVND (reference sequence). CDR3 amino acids: CASSRQGYDGYTF. The DNA for the CDR3 is TGTGCCAGTAGTAGACAGGGCTACGATGGCTACACCTTC.

The chain employs TRBV27 and TRBJ1-1, with a weak D call TRBD1 (5 bases). Germline values: CDR1 MNHEY, CDR2 SMNVEV (reference sequence). Trimming shortened V by 2 bases and J by 5 bases, and 15 bases separated the two germline ends. The CDR3 spans 15 residues. This CDR3 reads CASSLGPQGLTEAFF. The DNA of the CDR3 is TGTGCCAGCAGTTTAGGCCCCCAGGGATTAACTGAAGCTTTCTTT.

The chain links TRBV7-2 to TRBJ2-1; 7 bases fit TRBD1. V was clipped by 6 bases and J by 5 bases; unmatched bases: 1. In germline, CDR1 is SGHTA, CDR2 FQGNSA. This CDR3 comprises 12 residues. The CDR3 DNA is TGTGCCAGCAGGGGGACAGACAATGAGCAGTTCTTC. Its translation is CASRGTDNEQFF. The variable domain in full, completed from reference TRBV7-2 and TRBJ2-1, reads GAGVSQSPSNKVTEKGKDVELRCDPISGHTALYWYRQSLGQGLEFLIYFQGNSAPDKSGLPSDRFSAERTGGSVSTLTIQRTQQEDSAVYLCASRGTDNEQFFGPGTRLTVL.

J is TRBJ1-1 and V is TRBV9; 7 bases agree with TRBD1. The germline CDR1 and CDR2 sequences are SGDLS and YYNGEE. Losses at the gene ends were 4 bases for V and 1 base for J; bases not matched to a gene: 13. This CDR3 spans 17 amino acids. In nucleotides, the CDR3 is TGTGCCAGCAGCTCCCTCCGACAGGGAGCACCGAACACTGAAGCTTTCTTT. It specifies CASSSLRQGAPNTEAFF.

V usage is TRBV5-6 and J usage is TRBJ1-3, with D hard to call. The V end lost 4 bases, the J end lost 0 bases, and 14 bases lay between the germline ends. The CDR3 loop spans 16 amino acids. The germline CDR1 and CDR2 sequences are SGHDT and YYEEEE. The CDR3 region has the DNA TGTGCCAGCAGCCGTAGGACTTTCAGCTCTGGAAACACCATATATTTT. This encodes CASSRRTFSSGNTIYF.

This chain joins TRBV29-1 and TRBJ1-1; 7 bases line up with TRBD1. Per germline, CDR1 SQVTM and CDR2 ANQGSEA. CDR3 length: 14 amino acids. V shed 3 bases, J shed 0 bases, and the junction held 4 bases outside the gene matches. CDR3 in amino acids: CSVEIQGLNTEAFF. Written as DNA, the CDR3 is TGCAGCGTTGAGATACAGGGGCTGAACACTGAAGCTTTCTTT.

This chain links TRBV29-1 with TRBJ2-1, with 12 bases matching TRBD1. The CDR3 sequence is 11 residues long. CDR1 and CDR2 from the germline V gene are SQVTM and ANQGSEA. The CDR3 spells CSGDRGPEQFF. CDR3 DNA: TGCAGTGGGGACAGGGGGCCTGAGCAGTTCTTC.

The CDR3 sequence is CASSPGTDEKLFF. CDR3 nucleotides: TGCGCCAGCAGCCCCGGGACAGATGAAAAACTGTTTTTT. This sequence joins TRBV5-1 and TRBJ1-4; 7 bases line up with TRBD1. V trimming: 4 bases; J trimming: 6 bases; junction bases outside the gene matches: 3. CDR1 is SGHRS and CDR2 is YFSETQ in the germline V gene. The CDR3 length is 13 residues.

The rearrangement uses TRBV6-1 and TRBJ1-2; D remains ambiguous. Germline-derived CDR1 and CDR2 are MNHNS and SASEGT. CDR3 length: 16 amino acids. Trimming removed 0 bases at V and 8 bases at J, with 19 bases between. Here the CDR3 DNA reads TGTGCCAGCAGTGAAGCGCTTAACAGCCGGAGAGGGGGCTACACCTTC. Translation gives CASSEALNSRRGGYTF.

The rearrangement links TRBV6-5 to TRBJ1-3; TRBD1 aligns across 7 bases. CDR1 and CDR2 (germline): MNHEY, SVGAGI. The junction had 9 bases not matched to a gene; V was cut back by 6 bases and J by 4 bases. The CDR3 contains 15 residues. Here the CDR3 reads CASRADREPGNTIYF. CDR3 nucleotides: TGTGCCAGCAGAGCTGACAGGGAACCAGGAAACACCATATATTTT.

This clone was seen more than once but under ten times. This chain joins TRBV4-1 and TRBJ2-6; D not certain. CDR1 MGHRA and CDR2 YSYEKL come from the germline V gene. V was trimmed by 5 bases and J by 4 bases, leaving 3 bases between them. The CDR3 sequence is 12 residues long. The CDR3 reads CASSGGANVLTF. The CDR3 DNA reads as TGCGCCAGCAGCGGCGGGGCCAACGTCCTGACTTTC.

The chain has TRBV7-3 and TRBJ1-2, with 8 positions matching TRBD1. V dropped 0 bases and J dropped 5; count of bases not matched to a gene: 8. This CDR3 has 16 residues. Germline lookup yields CDR1 SGHTA and CDR2 FQGTGA. This chain's CDR3 is CASSLTGTGGGYGYTF. DNA of the CDR3: TGTGCCAGCAGCTTAACTGGGACAGGAGGGGGGTATGGCTACACCTTC.

The chain links TRBV5-1 to TRBJ2-5; tentatively, D is TRBD1 (6 bases). The V end lost 2 bases, the J end lost 2 bases, and 19 bases lay between the germline ends. There are 17 residues in the CDR3. CDR1 is SGHRS, CDR2 YFSETQ, per germline. CDR3 in DNA: TGCGCCAGCAGCTTTGCATTGGTCAGGGGTGGGCAAGAGACCCAGTACTTC. Amino acids: CASSFALVRGGQETQYF.

This chain joins TRBV29-1 and TRBJ2-7; D is perhaps TRBD1 (7 bases). Trimming left V 4 bases short and J 2 bases short, with 15 bases between. The CDR3 has 14 amino acids. Germline V gene sequence: CDR1 SQVTM, CDR2 ANQGSEA. DNA for the CDR3: TGCAGCGTTGGGAGACAGGGACTGACCTACGAGCAGTACTTC. Translating it yields CSVGRQGLTYEQYF.

The CDR3: CASSQGASYTF. The CDR3 nucleotides are TGCGCCAGCAGCCAGGGGGCCAGCTACACCTTC. The gene calls are TRBV4-1 and TRBJ1-2; TRBD1 is a possible D gene (6 bases). CDR1 is MGHRA and CDR2 is YSYEKL in the germline V gene. With 3 bases removed from V and 9 bases from J, the gap between germline ends came to 8 bases. This CDR3 spans 11 amino acids.

Worth noting for this clone: This sample includes further DNA sequences coding for the same CDR3. The chain recombines TRBV29-1 with TRBJ1-5; D might be TRBD1 (6 bases). Trimming took 4 bases from V and 2 from J, leaving 6 bases between them. Germline-derived CDR1 and CDR2 are SQVTM and ANQGSEA. The CDR3 loop spans 12 amino acids. CDR3 coding DNA: TGCAGCGTTGGGACAGGCAATCAGCCCCAGCATTTT. Translating it yields CSVGTGNQPQHF.